Detailed here is one T cell receptor (beta chain). This clone came up a few times. Its cognate antigen has yet to be identified. It has no much larger one-base neighbor in the sample; base qualities were not kept. Receptors were amplified or captured by the immunoSEQ multiplex PCR assay. The hsTCRB Kit was used according to the manufacturer's protocol to amplify rearranged TCR beta chain sequences. TCRB libraries were sequenced on an Illumina MiSeq. The authors processed their data as follows. The proprietary platform of the kit vendor was used for demultiplexing, trimming and gene mapping. TCRdb provides this immuneACCESS table in a form limited to in-frame rearrangements. Some clones are lacking; in checked studies, under half of them reflect an unresolved V gene, and why the rest are absent is not known. V, J and clone size reflect that table, while D and trimming were determined from the DNA. In this sample the table shows roughly 110,000 clones, about 90% of which occur a single time. The ten top clones hold roughly 0.61% of the sample.

This sample's time point label indicates: week 11, during vaccination. Each vaccine dose was 300 ug of a 20-mer mutant IDH1 peptide in Montanide, given subcutaneously with topical imiquimod. The donors had newly diagnosed IDH1-mutant astrocytomas of WHO grade 3 or 4 that showed loss of nuclear ATRX. The samples were drawn from NOA16, a multicentre, single-arm, open-label phase I trial in Germany that tested a mutant IDH1 peptide vaccine in humans for the first time. Genomic DNA for TCRB sequencing was extracted from EDTA blood using the DNeasy Blood and Tissue Kit. V is cut back by 4 bases and J by 2 bases, with 10 bases in the junction unmatched. The germline V gene supplies CDR1 LGHNA and CDR2 YNFKEQ. The CDR3 sequence holds 18 residues, the cysteine and phenylalanine included. Only the CDR3 portion is preserved as DNA: 54 bases, with reading frame beginning at the first base. The sample belongs to a study of a mutant IDH1 vaccine in newly diagnosed glioma (dated by TCRdb to about 2021). Context from the whole study: Across visits V03 through V10, patients got a total of eight vaccinations, given in weeks 1, 3, 5, 7, 11, 15, 19 and 23. Vaccination began 4-6 weeks after radiotherapy alone, or alongside temozolomide cycles in the chemotherapy-containing groups. The 30 to 40 treated patients were roughly 62% male and around 40% female, with a mean age of 40.4 years. Prior to enrollment, standard therapy consisting of radiotherapy alone, temozolomide alone, or radiochemotherapy with temozolomide had been administered to patients, with the combination being received by most patients. Six visits were used for peripheral blood collection: V03 (baseline), V05, V07, V10, V12 and V13. For exploratory analyses, longitudinal TCRB deep sequencing was carried out in 25 treated patients wherever samples were available. Overall study results and their limits: The authors noted that analyses of patient blood samples could not be reproduced because of sample limitations. No apparent relationship was observed between pseudoprogression and alterations in the top peripheral T cell clonotypes detected by TCRB sequencing. Immune responses induced by the vaccine were seen in roughly 95% of patients across multiple MHC alleles. Availability determined which PBMC samples were chosen for TCRB deep sequencing.

In this chain, TRBV4-2 is recombined with TRBJ2-7; 14 bases in the middle match TRBD2. This sequence originates from a woman aged 50 to 65 with glioma. This specimen was PBMCs, taken from a glioma patient whose treatment included an IDH1 peptide vaccine. At the DNA level, the sequence is TGTGCCAGCAGCCCCCTAGGACTAGCGGGAGGCCAAGCCTACGAGCAGTACTTC. This sequence encodes CASSPLGLAGGQAYEQYF.